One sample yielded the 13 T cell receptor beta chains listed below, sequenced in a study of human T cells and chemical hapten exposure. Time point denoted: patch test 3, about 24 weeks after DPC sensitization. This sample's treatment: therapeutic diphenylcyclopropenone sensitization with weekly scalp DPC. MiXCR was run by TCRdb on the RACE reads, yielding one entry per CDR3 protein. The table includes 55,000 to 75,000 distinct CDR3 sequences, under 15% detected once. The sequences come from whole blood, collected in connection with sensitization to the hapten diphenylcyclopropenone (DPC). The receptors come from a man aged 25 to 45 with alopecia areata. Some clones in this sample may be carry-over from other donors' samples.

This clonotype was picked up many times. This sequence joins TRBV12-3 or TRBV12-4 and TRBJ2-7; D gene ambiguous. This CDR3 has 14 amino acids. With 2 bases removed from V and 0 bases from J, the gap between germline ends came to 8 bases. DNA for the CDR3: TGTGCCAGCAGTTTAAGGGCCAGCTCCTACGAGCAGTACTTC. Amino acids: CASSLRASSYEQYF.

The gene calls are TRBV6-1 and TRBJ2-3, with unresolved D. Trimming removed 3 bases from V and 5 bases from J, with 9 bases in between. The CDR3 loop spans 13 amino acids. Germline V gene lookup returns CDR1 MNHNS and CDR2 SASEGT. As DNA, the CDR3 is TGTGCCAGCAGTGAGAGCCATAAAGATACGCAGTATTTT. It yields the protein CASSESHKDTQYF.

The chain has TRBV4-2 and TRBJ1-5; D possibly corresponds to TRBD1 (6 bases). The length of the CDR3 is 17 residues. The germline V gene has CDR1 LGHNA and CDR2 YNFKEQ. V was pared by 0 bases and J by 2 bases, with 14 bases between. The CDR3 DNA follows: TGTGCCAGCAGCCAAGAGACAGGAGGCGCTGGCAATCAGCCCCAGCATTTT. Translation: CASSQETGGAGNQPQHF.

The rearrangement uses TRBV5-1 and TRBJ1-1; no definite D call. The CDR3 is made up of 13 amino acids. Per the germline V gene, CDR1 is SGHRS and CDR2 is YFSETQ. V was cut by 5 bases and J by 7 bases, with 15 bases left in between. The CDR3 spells CASSEGVSNEAFF. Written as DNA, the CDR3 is TGCGCCAGCAGTGAAGGAGTGTCTAATGAAGCTTTCTTT.

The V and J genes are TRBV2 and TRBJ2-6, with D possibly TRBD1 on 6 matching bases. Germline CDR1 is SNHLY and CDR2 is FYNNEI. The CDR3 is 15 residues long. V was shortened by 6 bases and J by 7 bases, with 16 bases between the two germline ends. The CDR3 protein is CASSAQGVYANVLTF. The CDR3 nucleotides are TGTGCCAGCAGCGCACAGGGAGTTTATGCCAACGTCCTGACTTTC.

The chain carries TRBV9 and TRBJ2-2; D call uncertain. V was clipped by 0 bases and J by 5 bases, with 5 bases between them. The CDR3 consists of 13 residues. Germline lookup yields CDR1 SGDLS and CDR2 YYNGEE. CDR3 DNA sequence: TGTGCCAGCAGCGTAGCTGGAACCGGGGAGCTGTTTTTT. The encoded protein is CASSVAGTGELFF.

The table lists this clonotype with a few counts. Written as DNA, the CDR3 is TGTGCCAGCAGCTTAGCGCGCGTCCTAGGACAGCCCCAGCATTTT. Translated, it gives CASSLARVLGQPQHF. The V and J genes are TRBV7-8 and TRBJ1-5; no reliable D call. Germline-derived CDR1 and CDR2 are SGHVS and FQNEAQ. Trimming cost V 0 bases and J 7 bases, with 13 bases left between them. The CDR3 spans 15 residues.

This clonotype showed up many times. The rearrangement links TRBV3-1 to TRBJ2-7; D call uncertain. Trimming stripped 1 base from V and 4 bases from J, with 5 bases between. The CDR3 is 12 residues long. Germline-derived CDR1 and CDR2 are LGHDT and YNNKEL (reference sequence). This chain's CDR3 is CASSQGGYEQYF. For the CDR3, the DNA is TGTGCCAGCAGCCAAGGGGGATACGAGCAGTACTTC.

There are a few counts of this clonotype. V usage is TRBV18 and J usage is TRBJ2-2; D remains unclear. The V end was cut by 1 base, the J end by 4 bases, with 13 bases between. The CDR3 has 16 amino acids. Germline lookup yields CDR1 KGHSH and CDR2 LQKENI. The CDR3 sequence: CASSPRAESTTGELFF. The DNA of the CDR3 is TGTGCCAGCTCACCACGTGCGGAGTCGACCACCGGGGAGCTGTTTTTT.

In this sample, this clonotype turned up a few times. The CDR3 reads CASSPSTGTEAFF. The CDR3 region has the DNA TGTGCCAGCAGCCCAAGTACAGGCACTGAAGCTTTCTTT. The chain combines TRBV5-6 with TRBJ1-1; possibly TRBD1 for D (5 bases). CDR3 length: 13 residues. Germline V gene lookup returns CDR1 SGHDT and CDR2 YYEEEE. V was pared by 4 bases and J by 4 bases, with 11 bases between.

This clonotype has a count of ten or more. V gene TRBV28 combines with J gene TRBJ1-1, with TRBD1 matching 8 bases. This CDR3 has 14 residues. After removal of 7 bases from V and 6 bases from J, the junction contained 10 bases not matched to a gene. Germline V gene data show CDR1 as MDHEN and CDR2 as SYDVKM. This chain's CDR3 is CASKWRGTGAEAFF. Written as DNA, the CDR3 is TGTGCCAGCAAGTGGCGGGGGACAGGAGCTGAAGCTTTCTTT.

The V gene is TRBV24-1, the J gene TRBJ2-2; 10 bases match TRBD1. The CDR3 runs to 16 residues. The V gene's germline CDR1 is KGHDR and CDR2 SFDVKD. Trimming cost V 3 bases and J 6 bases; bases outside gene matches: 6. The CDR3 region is CATSDRGQGVSGELFF. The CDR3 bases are TGTGCCACCAGTGATCGAGGACAGGGGGTCTCCGGGGAGCTGTTTTTT.

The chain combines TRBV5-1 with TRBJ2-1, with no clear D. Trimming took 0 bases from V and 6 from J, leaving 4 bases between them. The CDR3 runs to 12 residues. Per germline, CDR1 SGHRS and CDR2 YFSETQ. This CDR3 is CASSLDGNEQFF. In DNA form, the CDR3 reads TGCGCCAGCAGCTTGGACGGCAATGAGCAGTTCTTC.